One sample yielded the 2 T cell receptor beta chains listed below, sequenced in a study of response to subunit inactivated influenza vaccine. TCRdb recomputed calls from the RT-PCR reads with MiXCR, one row per CDR3 protein. The repertoire includes just under 550,000 distinct CDR3 sequences, 20% to 25% of them detected once, and 2.5% to 3.5% sits in the top ten. The same specimen was also included in a second study, on T cells expressing NK-cell markers. Turning to that study: The authors generated TCR beta cDNA through 5'RACE template switching with UMIs.

The sequenced sample was CD4+ T cells sorted from PBMCs, obtained 11 to 12 days after vaccination. The source is a man aged 45-65 years who received an inactivated influenza vaccine.

This clonotype was seen only a few times. The chain joins TRBV12-3 or TRBV12-4 to TRBJ2-1, with D maybe TRBD1 (5 bases). The germline V and J ends were trimmed by 2 bases and 7 bases, with 9 bases remaining between them. This CDR3 is 13 amino acids long. DNA for the CDR3: TGTGCCAGCAGTTTATTGCGACAGAATGAGCAGTTCTTC. Protein sequence: CASSLLRQNEQFF.

This clonotype turned up a few times. The chain couples TRBV11-2 to TRBJ2-7; D gene ambiguous. V lost 0 bases and J lost 0, with 6 bases in between. Germline V CDR1 and CDR2: SGHAT, FQNNGV. This CDR3 comprises 14 residues. CDR3 residues: CASSLDTTSYEQYF. The CDR3 region has the DNA TGTGCCAGCAGCTTAGATACGACCTCCTACGAGCAGTACTTC.